Below are 9 T cell receptor beta chains sequenced from a single sample in a study of cytomegalovirus exposure and HLA in healthy donors. The PCR ran on 60 Vbeta and 13 Jbeta primers. This table comes from immunoSEQ multiplex PCR, and its TCRdb copy is limited to in-frame clones, with some not included. The sample contains fewer than 150,000 clones, 80% of which appear only once. Sequenced sample: PBMCs. Receptor source: a man aged 25-45 years in good health.

This clone was observed a few times. CDR3 coding DNA: TGTGCCAGCAGCGTAGGGGAGCTTGTAGATACGCAGTATTTT. It encodes CASSVGELVDTQYF. The chain is built from TRBV9 and TRBJ2-3; D perhaps matches TRBD2 (5 bases). Germline-derived CDR1 and CDR2 are SGDLS and YYNGEE. V lost 0 bases, J lost 5 bases, and 10 bases lay in between. CDR3 length equals 14 residues.

The sample holds a few counts of this clone. The chain carries TRBV28 and TRBJ2-5, with 11 positions matching TRBD1. Losses at the gene ends were 6 bases for V and 5 bases for J; bases not matched to a gene: 8. CDR3 length: 15 amino acids. Per the germline V gene, CDR1 is MDHEN and CDR2 is SYDVKM. CDR3 in DNA: TGTGCCAGCAGCCGTGGACAGGGGGCATGGGAGACCCAGTACTTC. Translating it yields CASSRGQGAWETQYF.

The gene calls are TRBV5-6 and TRBJ2-5, with D possibly being TRBD2 (5 bases). This CDR3 contains 13 residues. V lost 0 bases to trimming and J lost 4 bases, with 7 bases between them. Looked up from germline, CDR1 is SGHDT and CDR2 is YYEEEE. The CDR3 reads CASSLGRGETQYF. In DNA, the CDR3 is TGTGCCAGCAGCTTGGGACGGGGAGAGACCCAGTACTTC. The complete variable domain, with remaining parts taken from reference TRBV5-6 and TRBJ2-5, reads DAGVTQSPTHLIKTRGQQVTLRCSPKSGHDTVSWYQQALGQGPQFIFQYYEEEERQRGNFPDRFSGHQFPNYSSELNVNALLLGDSALYLCASSLGRGETQYFGPGTRLLVL.

The chain employs TRBV27 and TRBJ2-7; 11 bases line up with TRBD2. The CDR3 has 14 amino acids. Germline assignment: CDR1 MNHEY and CDR2 SMNVEV (reference sequence). Trimming took 5 bases from V and 0 from J; bases not matched to a gene: 0. CDR3 coding DNA: TGTGCCAGCAGTACTAGCGGGAGCTCCTACGAGCAGTACTTC. This gives the protein CASSTSGSSYEQYF.

V gene TRBV7-8 combines with J gene TRBJ2-2, with 8 bases aligning to TRBD2. This CDR3 has 14 amino acids. Trimming at V came to 4 bases and at J to 7 bases, leaving 5 bases not matched to a gene. Germline CDR1 SGHVS, CDR2 FQNEAQ. CDR3 sequence reads: CASSWITSGGELFF. Written as DNA, the CDR3 is TGTGCCAGCAGCTGGATCACTAGCGGCGGGGAGCTGTTTTTT.

The genes are TRBV6-5 and TRBJ2-1, with 10 bases matching TRBD2. Germline V lookup: CDR1 MNHEY, CDR2 SVGAGI. The V segment lost 6 bases and the J segment 2 bases; nucleotides outside the gene matches: 4. The CDR3 spans 15 residues. The CDR3 nucleotides are TGTGCCAGCAGAATAGCGGGAGGTACCTACAATGAGCAGTTCTTC. Translated, it gives CASRIAGGTYNEQFF.

Points on this clone: The junction does not match germline at one end; this may be a read error. The gene calls are TRBV7-9 and TRBJ2-2; D call uncertain. Germline-derived CDR1 and CDR2 are SEHNR and FQNEAQ (reference sequence). The CDR3 is 13 residues long. The CDR3 nucleotides read TGTTCCAGCAGCCCAGGCCGAACCGGGGAGCTGTTTTTT. It translates to CSSSPGRTGELFF.

The J gene is TRBJ2-1, the V gene TRBV29-1; no definite D call. Trimming shortened V by 5 bases and J by 0 bases, and 14 bases separated the two germline ends. There are 15 residues in the CDR3. CDR1 is SQVTM, CDR2 ANQGSEA, per germline. CDR3 residues: CSVRLSTSSYNEQFF. Here the CDR3 DNA reads TGCAGCGTTCGACTTTCTACGAGCTCCTACAATGAGCAGTTCTTC.

The genes are TRBV18 and TRBJ2-5; D gene uncertain. The J call may be mistaken, given a closer DNA end match to TRBJ2-7. The CDR3 loop spans 11 amino acids. CDR1 and CDR2 from the germline V gene are KGHSH and LQKENI. The CDR3 region has the DNA TGTGCCAGCTCATCCACCTACGAGCAGTACTTC. This translates into CASSSTYEQYF.